This TCR beta chain is from a study of shared T cell receptors in the human thymus. Germline values: CDR1 LNHNV, CDR2 YYDKDF (reference sequence). The CDR3 is 15 amino acids. Trimming removed 0 bases at V and 9 bases at J, with 15 bases between. The protocol was immunoSEQ multiplex PCR, while the TCRdb copy is restricted to in-frame clones and leaves out a portion. This sample has about 730,000 clones, with approximately 83% found just once. These data were also filed under a second study, of human thymus T cells. In that study: Healthy Finnish infants undergoing corrective surgery for congenital heart defects provided the donor material. Resections obtained during corrective heart surgery supplied the thymus tissue.

The V and J genes are TRBV15 and TRBJ1-5; D ambiguous. Material: thymocytes. The sequence derives from a girl in the first two years of life with a congenital heart defect. The CDR3 bases are TGTGCCACCAGCAGAGATCGGAGGAGGTCCCGGCCCCAGCATTTT. It codes for CATSRDRRRSRPQHF. Full variable domain (rest looked up from reference TRBV15 and TRBJ1-5): DAMVIQNPRYQVTQFGKPVTLSCSQTLNHNVMYWYQQKSSQAPKLLFHYYDKDFNNEADTPDNFQSRRPNTSFCFLDIRSPGLGDTAMYLCATSRDRRRSRPQHFGDGTRLSIL.